The rows below give T cell receptor beta chains drawn from one sample of a study of post-analysis software for immune sequencing data. TCRdb analysed the PCR reads with MiXCR anew, one entry per CDR3 protein. This sample carries approximately 260,000 distinct CDR3 sequences, just over 35% of them seen once, and the ten largest clones take roughly 4.8%. The specimen was blood. Receptors were obtained from a girl under 18 with multiple sclerosis. The CDR3 runs from the conserved cysteine through the conserved F or W. The D gene is left open where the match is weak. Clone sizes are given selectively: once, few, many, or a class where the clone is expanded.

>TRBJ1-2|NA|TRBV6-5|14|NA
CASGLSPGNYGYTF
TGTGCCAGCGGCCTTTCGCCAGGGAACTATGGCTACACCTTC
>TRBJ1-1|once|TRBV7-9|12|NA
CASRVENTEAFF
TGTGCCAGCCGTGTGGAGAACACTGAAGCTTTCTTT
>TRBJ1-2|many|TRBV7-2|11|NA
CASSLAYGYTF
TGTGCCAGCAGCTTAGCCTATGGCTACACCTTC
>TRBJ2-5|many|TRBV10-3|14|NA
CAIIGVRGRETQYF
TGTGCCATCATCGGGGTCAGGGGCCGGGAGACCCAGTACTTC
>TRBJ2-3|NA|TRBV7-2|17|TRBD1
CASSLARGPVFMDTQYF
TGTGCCAGCAGCTTAGCGAGGGGGCCGGTATTCATGGATACGCAGTATTTT
>TRBJ2-2|NA|TRBV18|16|NA
CASSPVENANTGELFF
TGTGCCAGCTCACCAGTGGAGAACGCGAACACCGGGGAGCTGTTTTTT
>TRBJ2-1|few|TRBV7-6|14|TRBD2
CASSREGGYNEQFF
TGTGCCAGCAGCCGGGAGGGAGGGTACAATGAGCAGTTCTTC
>TRBJ2-7|NA|TRBV4-1|14|NA
CASSQRQTGYEQYF
TGCGCCAGCAGCCAGCGACAGACTGGCTACGAGCAGTACTTC
>TRBJ1-2|NA|TRBV20-1|15|NA
CSAKGGPGDWAGYTF
TGCAGTGCCAAAGGTGGACCTGGAGATTGGGCTGGCTACACCTTC
>TRBJ1-5|NA|TRBV7-2|14|NA
CASSFGVPNQPQHF
TGTGCCAGCAGCTTTGGGGTTCCCAATCAGCCCCAGCATTTT
>TRBJ1-1|NA|TRBV27|15|NA
CASGPVTGMNTEAFF
TGTGCCAGCGGGCCCGTAACAGGAATGAACACTGAAGCTTTCTTT
>TRBJ1-2|many|TRBV3-1|12|NA
CASSERDGGYTF
TGTGCCAGCAGTGAAAGGGACGGTGGCTACACCTTC
>TRBJ2-1|many|TRBV6-6|19|NA
CASSYGFSGTPREYNEQFF
TGTGCCAGCAGTTACGGGTTTTCTGGGACGCCGAGGGAGTACAATGAGCAGTTCTTC
>TRBJ2-5|once|TRBV20-1|14|TRBD2
CSARRAGDDYEQYF
TGCAGTGCTAGACGAGCGGGAGATGATTATGAGCAGTACTTC
>TRBJ2-3|many|TRBV28|14|NA
CASGKGGSTDTQYF
TGTGCCAGCGGGAAGGGGGGAAGCACAGATACGCAGTATTTT
>TRBJ2-3|NA|TRBV2|14|TRBD2
CASGRTSSTDTQYF
TGTGCCAGCGGCAGGACTAGCAGCACAGATACGCAGTATTTT
>TRBJ1-2|many|TRBV10-3|15|TRBD1
CAIGPNRGHFYGYTF
TGTGCCATCGGCCCAAACAGGGGGCATTTCTATGGCTACACCTTC
>TRBJ2-5|many|TRBV18|14|NA
CASSPPAGQETQYF
TGTGCCAGCTCACCACCGGCCGGACAAGAGACCCAGTACTTC
>TRBJ2-1|many|TRBV19|19|NA
CASSIGRFVDFPPYNEQFF
TGTGCCAGTAGTATAGGTCGGTTCGTTGATTTCCCACCATACAATGAGCAGTTCTTC
>TRBJ2-7|NA|TRBV27|15|NA
CASSLFGDGSYEQYF
TGTGCCAGCAGTTTATTTGGTGACGGGAGCTACGAGCAGTACTTC
>TRBJ1-2|many|TRBV6-5|13|NA
CASSPGPVYGYTF
TGTGCCAGCAGTCCCGGACCGGTCTATGGCTACACCTTC
>TRBJ2-1|many|TRBV7-3|15|TRBD2
CASSLVAGVGNEQFF
TGTGCCAGCAGCTTAGTAGCGGGAGTCGGCAATGAGCAGTTCTTC
>TRBJ2-6|NA|TRBV5-1|16|NA
CVSARIPGSGANVLTF
TGCGTCAGCGCTAGGATCCCCGGCTCTGGGGCCAACGTCCTGACTTTC
>TRBJ2-7|NA|TRBV5-1|14|NA
CASSLFAGLYEQYF
TGCGCCAGCAGCTTGTTCGCAGGCTTGTACGAGCAGTACTTC
>TRBJ2-1|NA|TRBV19|15|NA
CASSARVGPYNEQFF
TGTGCCAGTAGTGCCCGGGTTGGGCCCTACAATGAGCAGTTCTTC
>TRBJ2-3|many|TRBV12-3/TRBV12-4|12|NA
CASSRAADTQYF
TGTGCCAGCAGTCGGGCGGCGGATACGCAGTATTTT
>TRBJ1-5|few|TRBV12-3/TRBV12-4|15|NA
CASSLGDRSNQPQHF
TGTGCCAGCAGTTTGGGGGATCGTAGCAATCAGCCCCAGCATTTT
>TRBJ1-1|NA|TRBV27|14|NA
CASSSLSRGTEAFF
TGTGCCAGCAGTTCACTTAGCAGGGGCACTGAAGCTTTCTTT
>TRBJ2-1|many|TRBV10-1|15|NA
CASSVGGSSYNEQFF
TGCGCCAGCAGTGTGGGGGGTAGCTCCTACAATGAGCAGTTCTTC
>TRBJ2-7|NA|TRBV5-1|13|NA
CASSLHGSYEQYF
TGCGCCAGCAGCTTACACGGCTCCTACGAGCAGTACTTC
>TRBJ2-7|NA|TRBV28|13|NA
CASSPPSPYEQYF
TGTGCCAGCAGCCCCCCCTCTCCCTACGAGCAGTACTTC
>TRBJ2-5|NA|TRBV12-3/TRBV12-4|14|TRBD2
CASSFGSGEETQYF
TGTGCCAGCAGTTTTGGTAGCGGGGAGGAGACCCAGTACTTC
>TRBJ2-5|many|TRBV10-3|13|TRBD2
CAISGTSGETQYF
TGTGCCATCAGCGGGACTAGCGGAGAGACCCAGTACTTC
>TRBJ1-1|few|TRBV3-1|15|NA
CASSQDGGGNTEAFF
TGTGCCAGCAGCCAAGATGGGGGTGGGAACACTGAAGCTTTCTTT
>TRBJ2-7|many|TRBV7-2|15|NA
CASSSGPRGAYEQYF
TGTGCCAGCAGCTCCGGCCCTAGGGGGGCCTACGAGCAGTACTTC
>TRBJ1-3|few|TRBV20-1|13|NA
CSAQTGTGNTIYF
TGCAGTGCCCAGACCGGGACTGGAAACACCATATATTTT
>TRBJ2-5|many|TRBV12-3/TRBV12-4|14|NA
CASSFGRDQETQYF
TGTGCCAGCAGTTTTGGCAGGGACCAGGAGACCCAGTACTTC
>TRBJ2-7|NA|TRBV7-9|14|NA
CASSIRTQAYEQYF
TGTGCCAGCAGCATTCGGACGCAGGCCTACGAGCAGTACTTC
>TRBJ2-3|NA|TRBV20-1|13|TRBD2
CSGEGGDTDTQYF
TGCAGTGGGGAGGGAGGGGACACAGATACGCAGTATTTT
>TRBJ1-1|many|TRBV7-2|15|NA
CASSLVGKGSTEAFF
TGTGCCAGCAGCTTAGTGGGGAAGGGAAGCACTGAAGCTTTCTTT
>TRBJ2-2|NA|TRBV5-1|14|TRBD1
CASSLAEGAGELFF
TGCGCCAGCAGCCTCGCCGAGGGGGCTGGGGAGCTGTTTTTT
>TRBJ1-1|NA|TRBV12-3/TRBV12-4|17|TRBD1
CASSPRLRQGAETEAFF
TGTGCCAGCAGTCCCCGCCTCCGACAGGGGGCCGAGACTGAAGCTTTCTTT
>TRBJ2-5|NA|TRBV7-2|13|NA
CASTHPYQGTQYF
TGTGCCAGCACCCACCCGTACCAAGGGACCCAGTACTTC
>TRBJ2-7|NA|TRBV5-1|13|TRBD1
CASTRTGLGEQYF
TGCGCCAGCACCCGGACAGGGCTCGGCGAGCAGTACTTC
>TRBJ1-6|NA|TRBV6-6|13|NA
CASSFTGNSPLHF
TGTGCCAGCAGTTTCACAGGAAATTCACCCCTCCACTTT
>TRBJ1-2|NA|TRBV20-1|16|NA
CSARDLVGGSNYGYTF
TGCAGTGCTAGAGATCTAGTGGGGGGTTCTAACTATGGCTACACCTTC
>TRBJ2-1|many|TRBV13|13|NA
CASSLEGGHEQFF
TGTGCCAGCAGCTTAGAGGGGGGCCATGAGCAGTTCTTC
>TRBJ2-3|many|TRBV7-9|14|TRBD1
CASRGQGGTDTQYF
TGTGCCAGCCGAGGACAGGGGGGCACAGATACGCAGTATTTT
>TRBJ2-7|NA|TRBV20-1|16|TRBD2
CSAHSRLAGGTYEQYF
TGCAGTGCTCACTCACGACTAGCGGGAGGAACTTACGAGCAGTACTTC
>TRBJ1-2|many|TRBV28|13|TRBD1
CASRRQGVGGYTF
TGTGCCAGCAGGCGACAGGGGGTTGGTGGCTACACCTTC
>TRBJ1-2|NA|TRBV5-6|14|NA
CASSLSFRGRGYTF
TGTGCCAGCAGCTTATCTTTCAGGGGTCGTGGCTACACCTTC
>TRBJ2-5|many|TRBV7-2|17|TRBD2
CASSLVAAGAAQETQYF
TGTGCCAGCAGCTTAGTTGCAGCGGGAGCCGCCCAAGAGACCCAGTACTTC
>TRBJ1-1|NA|TRBV12-3/TRBV12-4|12|NA
CASSLGTVEAFF
TGTGCCAGCAGTTTAGGGACAGTTGAAGCTTTCTTT
>TRBJ2-5|NA|TRBV29-1|14|TRBD1
CSVGVDRGGKTQYF
TGCAGCGTTGGGGTAGACAGGGGTGGAAAGACCCAGTACTTC
>TRBJ2-3|many|TRBV5-1|16|TRBD2
CASSLERGGTLDTQYF
TGCGCCAGCAGCTTGGAGCGCGGGGGGACCCTAGATACGCAGTATTTT
>TRBJ2-5|NA|TRBV19|14|NA
CASSRAQGAGEQYF
TGTGCCAGTAGTAGGGCCCAAGGTGCGGGTGAGCAGTACTTC
>TRBJ2-2|NA|TRBV3-1|13|NA
CASSHQFTGELFF
TGTGCCAGCAGCCACCAATTCACCGGGGAGCTGTTTTTT
>TRBJ2-1|NA|TRBV7-8|15|NA
CASSLASGPLWEQFF
TGTGCCAGCAGCTTAGCGAGCGGCCCCCTTTGGGAGCAGTTCTTC
>TRBJ1-1|few|TRBV5-1|16|NA
CASSFQVQGLDTEAFF
TGCGCCAGCAGCTTCCAGGTCCAGGGGTTGGACACTGAAGCTTTCTTT